These T cell receptor beta chains were read from a single sample in a study of T cell responses to AZD1222 COVID-19 vaccine. TCRdb's table, derived via immunoSEQ multiplex PCR, lists solely in-frame clones and lacks some. Seen here are over 110,000 clones, roughly 90% observed once, and the top ten hold approximately 1.5%. The specimen was peripheral blood, collected on day 0 of AZD1222 vaccination. These receptors were taken from an adult in good health. CDR3s include the opening cysteine and the closing phenylalanine or tryptophan.

v_call,j_call,cdr3_length,cdr3_aa
TRBV20-1,TRBJ1-5,15,CSASFGQGASQPQHF
TRBV6-1,TRBJ2-7,13,CASSEWVPGEQYF
TRBV4-2,TRBJ1-6,15,CASSLIGGDNSPLHF
TRBV15,TRBJ2-2,15,CATSPRQGGTGELFF
TRBV6-1,TRBJ2-7,18,CASSEAPARASGRYEQYF
TRBV7-3,TRBJ1-2,15,CASSLTRSANYGYTF
TRBV7-9,TRBJ1-2,12,CASSLSTGGYTF
TRBV6-5,TRBJ2-1,15,CASGGVGIPYNEQFF
TRBV2,TRBJ1-1,15,CASSLYYPPNTEAFF
TRBV6-4,TRBJ2-5,18,CASSDSSRASADQETQYF
TRBV9,TRBJ1-1,15,CASSVGAGVLTEAFF
TRBV13,TRBJ1-1,15,CASSLVAAENTEAFF
TRBV27,TRBJ2-3,17,CASSLKVEGFKADTQYF
TRBV4-1,TRBJ2-7,15,CASSPAGHFAYEQYF
TRBV7-3,TRBJ2-1,15,CASSLTTSGYNEQFF
TRBV3-1/TRBV3-2,TRBJ2-7,16,CASSQDSGGTSYEQYF
TRBV5-1,TRBJ1-6,14,CASGQGTGASPLHF
TRBV11-2,TRBJ2-5,15,CASRLPGQGLETQYF
TRBV27,TRBJ2-5,11,CASEFGKTQYF
TRBV7-6,TRBJ2-1,16,CASSLGGGRALGEQFF
TRBV4-1,TRBJ1-5,14,CASSLDRGYWPQHF
TRBV28,TRBJ1-5,15,CASTLHQGTNQPQHF
TRBV6-6,TRBJ1-1,13,CASSYSDSAEAFF
TRBV18,TRBJ2-3,16,CASSPRGQNRGDTQYF
TRBV29-1,TRBJ2-7,12,CSVGRGLSEQYF
TRBV2,TRBJ2-1,14,CASKGSMAGGPLFF
TRBV29-1,TRBJ2-7,12,CSVEGIGYEQYF
TRBV5-4,TRBJ2-7,16,CATSTGGREYGYEQYF
TRBV5-1,TRBJ1-1,14,CASRDRSLNTEAFF
TRBV6-5,TRBJ1-4,11,CASRIDGKLFF
TRBV5-1,TRBJ1-1,14,CASSPDSTVGEAFF
TRBV28,TRBJ2-1,15,CASSRAGTGAYEQFF
TRBV7-9,TRBJ1-1,17,CASPPGSSFSLGTEAFF
TRBV5-1,TRBJ2-1,14,CASSLGLPYNEQFF
TRBV4-1,TRBJ1-2,18,CASSPGGAYRTGGYGYTF
TRBV30,TRBJ1-1,13,CAWSVGGNTEAFF
TRBV5-6,TRBJ2-7,12,CASSPHRGEQYF
TRBV28,TRBJ2-2,20,CASSYQTPEIPGGDTGELFF
TRBV9,TRBJ1-2,13,CASSVQATVGYTF
TRBV9,TRBJ2-5,13,CASSVQGQETQYF
TRBV27,TRBJ1-2,15,CASSLGRDGNYGYTF
TRBV25-1,TRBJ2-2,15,CASSVLRETTGELFF
TRBV5-1,TRBJ1-4,18,CASSFTGEAVGTNEKLFF
TRBV4-1,TRBJ2-2,15,CASSHLARNTGELFF
TRBV5-1,TRBJ2-5,15,CASSLADRGWETQYF
TRBV7-9,TRBJ1-1,11,CASSSLAEAFF
TRBV19,TRBJ2-3,14,CASSISWSTDTQYF
TRBV29-1,TRBJ1-4,15,CSVEDPFRLQEKLFF
TRBV6-5,TRBJ2-5,15,CASSLGTASGETQYF